This T cell receptor beta chain was documented in a study of cytomegalovirus exposure and HLA in healthy donors. The PCR employed 60 Vbeta primers together with 13 Jbeta primers. This table comes from immunoSEQ multiplex PCR, and its TCRdb copy is limited to in-frame clones, with some not included. The profile covers 65,000 to 85,000 clones, with 86% appearing a single time and 1.5% to 2.5% taken by the ten largest. There are 14 residues in the CDR3. Germline CDR1 SGDLS, CDR2 YYNGEE. Trimming pared 0 bases from V and 5 bases from J, leaving 11 bases between. The clonotype comes from a woman aged 25-40 years in good health and CMV-seronegative. The sequenced sample was PBMCs. The genes are TRBV9 and TRBJ2-5; weak D call: TRBD2 (5 bases). CDR3: CASSVDGLDETQYF. The CDR3 DNA reads as TGTGCCAGCAGCGTAGATGGACTTGACGAGACCCAGTACTTC.